One and the same sample provided the 7 T cell receptor beta chains below, sequenced in a study of T cell responses to AZD1222 COVID-19 vaccine. Repertoires were generated with immunoSEQ multiplex PCR, while TCRdb's copy carries only in-frame clones and drops some. The table has 100,000 to 150,000 clones, around 87% seen once. Sequenced here: peripheral blood, sampled on day 0 of AZD1222 vaccination. The source is an adult in good health.

The V gene is TRBV5-5, the J gene TRBJ2-7; no firm D call. Germline CDR1 is SGHKS and CDR2 is YYEKEE (reference sequence). This CDR3 contains 12 residues. Trimming cost V 0 bases and J 8 bases, with 9 bases left between them. The CDR3 is CASSLDRPQQYF. CDR3 bases: TGTGCCAGCAGCTTGGATCGTCCCCAGCAGTACTTC.

The CDR3 coding sequence is TGTGCCATCAGTGAGCGGGAAGATCAGCCCCAGCATTTT. Translating gives CAISEREDQPQHF. J is TRBJ1-5 and V is TRBV10-3; the D is unclear. The germline V and J ends were trimmed by 2 bases and 5 bases, with 7 bases remaining between them. The CDR3 extends over 13 amino acids. From germline, CDR1 is ENHRY and CDR2 SYGVKD.

This clone was recorded a few times. This chain uses TRBV9 with TRBJ1-1, with TRBD1 identical over 10 bases. From germline, CDR1 is SGDLS and CDR2 YYNGEE. CDR3 length: 15 amino acids. V lost 4 bases, J lost 4 bases, and 7 bases stayed unmatched. The CDR3: CASSPRDRGPTEAFF. The CDR3 region has the DNA TGTGCCAGCAGCCCCCGCGACAGGGGGCCCACTGAAGCTTTCTTT. The complete variable domain, with remaining parts taken from reference TRBV9 and TRBJ1-1, reads DSGVTQTPKHLITATGQRVTLRCSPRSGDLSVYWYQQSLDQGLQFLIQYYNGEERAKGNILERFSAQQFPDLHSELNLSSLELGDSALYFCASSPRDRGPTEAFFGQGTRLTVV.

The chain employs TRBV7-2 and TRBJ2-7; possible D gene TRBD1, 6 bases. Trimming took 4 bases from V and 0 from J, leaving 19 bases between them. The CDR3 contains 17 residues. The germline gives CDR1 SGHTA, CDR2 FQGNSA. CDR3 sequence (DNA): TGTGCCAGCAGCTCTTCTAACAGGGCTTTGAGCTCCTACGAGCAGTACTTC. Its protein is CASSSSNRALSSYEQYF.

This clone came up a few times. The CDR3 coding sequence is TGCAGCGGCGCCGGGGGGACCTCCTACGAGCAGTACTTC. This translates into CSGAGGTSYEQYF. V and J are TRBV29-1 and TRBJ2-7, with 7 bases aligning to TRBD2. The V gene's germline CDR1 is SQVTM and CDR2 ANQGSEA. This CDR3 has 13 amino acids. The V segment lost 7 bases and the J segment 0 bases; nucleotides outside the gene matches: 6.

This sequence joins TRBV12-3 or TRBV12-4 and TRBJ2-7; D call uncertain. The length of the CDR3 is 11 residues. Trimming pared 5 bases from V and 3 bases from J, leaving 5 bases between. The CDR3 DNA follows: TGTGCCAGCAGTCGTAACTACGAGCAGTACTTC. Its translation: CASSRNYEQYF.

CDR3 sequence: CASSYGDSSGNTIYF. The CDR3 nucleotides read TGTGCCAGCAGCTACGGGGACAGCTCTGGAAACACCATATATTTT. V is TRBV9 and J is TRBJ1-3; 7 bases match TRBD1. Trimming at V came to 4 bases and at J to 0 bases, leaving 4 bases not matched to a gene. Germline V gene sequence: CDR1 SGDLS, CDR2 YYNGEE. This CDR3 is 15 amino acids long.